This TCR beta chain was profiled in a study of T cells expressing NK-cell markers. The wider study: In sorted CD3+CD56+NKG2C+, CD3+CD56+NKG2C- and CD3+CD56-NKG2C+ T cells, TCR beta repertoires were obtained. HCMV serostatus: most of the eight sequenced donors positive, one negative. Findings of the study overall: Once again these clonotypes came out on top in the CD3+CD56-NKG2C+ fraction of several donors.

Concerning this clonotype itself: What it binds is unknown.

For TCR beta, cDNA was produced by 5'RACE template switching with UMIs. One entry per CDR3 protein, without DNA, is what TCRdb gives after re-calling the 5' RACE reads. The sample includes roughly 300,000 distinct CDR3 sequences. Per the germline V gene, CDR1 is DFQATT and CDR2 is SNEGSKA (reference sequence). This CDR3 comprises 18 residues. The chain combines TRBV20-1 with TRBJ2-5; TCRdb outputs TRBD1, but without DNA this stays unchecked. Sequencing was carried out using blood T cells: a sorted CD56 or NKG2C T cell subset, CD4+ or CD8+ T cells, or bulk PBMC T cells (not recorded which). This clonotype was sampled from a woman between 18 and 70 years old in good health. CDR3 protein: CSARTHPAGRSQGQTQYF.